Listed below are T cell receptor beta chains from one sample, sequenced in a study of vaccination effects on CD4 cells after COVID-19. TCRdb's table, derived via immunoSEQ multiplex PCR, lists solely in-frame clones and lacks some. The repertoire holds about 25,000 clones, with over 65% as singletons. Their target antigens are unknown. Sample: CD4+ T cells from PBMCs cultured without peptide, taken before COVID-19 vaccination. The origin of the receptors is a human donor who received a COVID-19 vaccine. Both conserved end residues are part of each CDR3. Each record gives: J gene, CDR3 length, clone size, D gene, V gene, CDR3 DNA, CDR3 protein. The D gene is left open where the match is weak. A clone size is listed for some rows: how often the clone was seen (once, few, many), or a class if it is expanded.

J gene: TRBJ2-2; CDR3 length: 16; clone size: -; D gene: -; V gene: TRBV5-6; CDR3 DNA: TGTGCCAGCAGCTTGGGGGGGCCATGGGGGACCGGGGAGCTGTTTTTT; CDR3 protein: CASSLGGPWGTGELFF
J gene: TRBJ1-2; CDR3 length: 12; clone size: -; D gene: -; V gene: TRBV5-1; CDR3 DNA: TGCGCCAGCAGCTTGGAAGGGTATGGCTACACCTTC; CDR3 protein: CASSLEGYGYTF
J gene: TRBJ2-7; CDR3 length: 14; clone size: -; D gene: TRBD1; V gene: TRBV5-5; CDR3 DNA: TGTGCCAGCAGCTTAACAGGGGTGAATGGCGAGCAGTACTTC; CDR3 protein: CASSLTGVNGEQYF
J gene: TRBJ2-5; CDR3 length: 15; clone size: -; D gene: TRBD2; V gene: TRBV7-9; CDR3 DNA: TGTGCCAGCCACCGATACCCAGGGAGGGTGGAGACCCAGTACTTC; CDR3 protein: CASHRYPGRVETQYF
J gene: TRBJ1-4; CDR3 length: 12; clone size: -; D gene: -; V gene: TRBV5-1; CDR3 DNA: TGCGCCAGCAGTCAACCAAATGAAAAACTGTTTTTT; CDR3 protein: CASSQPNEKLFF
J gene: TRBJ2-7; CDR3 length: 14; clone size: few; D gene: -; V gene: TRBV6-1; CDR3 DNA: TGTGCCAGCAGTGAAGCCCAGCTTCCCTACGAGCAGTACTTC; CDR3 protein: CASSEAQLPYEQYF
J gene: TRBJ2-3; CDR3 length: 14; clone size: -; D gene: -; V gene: TRBV27; CDR3 DNA: TGTGCCAGCAGTCAGGACAGCTTCACAGATACGCAGTATTTT; CDR3 protein: CASSQDSFTDTQYF
J gene: TRBJ1-2; CDR3 length: 16; clone size: -; D gene: TRBD1; V gene: TRBV15; CDR3 DNA: TGTGCCACCAGCAGGGTACCGGGACAGGTACTTTTTGGCTACACCTTC; CDR3 protein: CATSRVPGQVLFGYTF
J gene: TRBJ2-7; CDR3 length: 15; clone size: few; D gene: -; V gene: TRBV5-1; CDR3 DNA: TGCGCCAGCAGCTCCGACAGGGCGGGGACCTACGAGCAGTACTTC; CDR3 protein: CASSSDRAGTYEQYF
J gene: TRBJ1-1; CDR3 length: 14; clone size: -; D gene: -; V gene: TRBV29-1; CDR3 DNA: TGCAGCGTTGAACCCCGCACCATGAACACTGAAGCTTTCTTT; CDR3 protein: CSVEPRTMNTEAFF
J gene: TRBJ1-5; CDR3 length: 17; clone size: -; D gene: TRBD1; V gene: TRBV20-1; CDR3 DNA: TGCAGTGCTAGTAGTCCCCCAGGGACAGGGGGCAATCAGCCCCAGCATTTT; CDR3 protein: CSASSPPGTGGNQPQHF
J gene: TRBJ2-2; CDR3 length: 15; clone size: -; D gene: TRBD1; V gene: TRBV6-5; CDR3 DNA: TGTGCCAGCAGTTTACAGGGGCCGAACACCGGGGAGCTGTTTTTT; CDR3 protein: CASSLQGPNTGELFF
J gene: TRBJ1-1; CDR3 length: 15; clone size: -; D gene: -; V gene: TRBV19; CDR3 DNA: TGTGCCAGTAGTCCTAGGACTTTAGGGAACACTGAAGCTTTCTTT; CDR3 protein: CASSPRTLGNTEAFF
J gene: TRBJ2-1; CDR3 length: 15; clone size: -; D gene: TRBD2; V gene: TRBV3-1/TRBV3-2; CDR3 DNA: TGTGCCAGCAGCCAAGTCCTAGCGGGAGTCAATGAGCAGTTCTTC; CDR3 protein: CASSQVLAGVNEQFF
J gene: TRBJ2-5; CDR3 length: 14; clone size: -; D gene: -; V gene: TRBV19; CDR3 DNA: TGTGCCAGTAGTATTAATCCTGTTGTACCGACCCAGTACTTC; CDR3 protein: CASSINPVVPTQYF
J gene: TRBJ1-1; CDR3 length: 14; clone size: -; D gene: TRBD1; V gene: TRBV3-1/TRBV3-2; CDR3 DNA: TGTGCCAGCAGCCGAATCAGGGGGGTCACTGAAGCTTTCTTT; CDR3 protein: CASSRIRGVTEAFF
J gene: TRBJ2-4; CDR3 length: 13; clone size: -; D gene: -; V gene: TRBV12-3/TRBV12-4; CDR3 DNA: TGTGCCAGCTTGCTTGGGGGCAAAAACATTCAGTACTTC; CDR3 protein: CASLLGGKNIQYF
J gene: TRBJ2-7; CDR3 length: 15; clone size: few; D gene: TRBD2; V gene: TRBV19; CDR3 DNA: TGTGCCAGTAGTCAACTAGCGGGGGCCGGTTACGAGCAGTACTTC; CDR3 protein: CASSQLAGAGYEQYF
J gene: TRBJ2-3; CDR3 length: 16; clone size: -; D gene: TRBD2; V gene: TRBV5-6; CDR3 DNA: TGTGCCAGCAGCTTGAGCGGCGGGAGTTGGACAGATACGCAGTATTTT; CDR3 protein: CASSLSGGSWTDTQYF
J gene: TRBJ2-2; CDR3 length: 15; clone size: -; D gene: -; V gene: TRBV18; CDR3 DNA: TGTGCCAGCTCACGCGGACAGAAGAACACCGGGGAGCTGTTTTTT; CDR3 protein: CASSRGQKNTGELFF
J gene: TRBJ1-3; CDR3 length: 13; clone size: -; D gene: -; V gene: TRBV9; CDR3 DNA: TGTGCCAGCAGCGAGTTTCTCGGAAACACCATATATTTT; CDR3 protein: CASSEFLGNTIYF
J gene: TRBJ1-6; CDR3 length: 15; clone size: -; D gene: TRBD1; V gene: TRBV7-2; CDR3 DNA: TGTGCCAGCAGCTTAGGCGGGACAGGGCGGTCACCCCTCCACTTT; CDR3 protein: CASSLGGTGRSPLHF
J gene: TRBJ2-7; CDR3 length: 11; clone size: -; D gene: -; V gene: TRBV28; CDR3 DNA: TGTGCCAGCAGTTTACAGGGTTTAGAGTACTTC; CDR3 protein: CASSLQGLEYF
J gene: TRBJ1-2; CDR3 length: 15; clone size: -; D gene: -; V gene: TRBV7-2; CDR3 DNA: TGTGCCAGCAGCTTACCGGGGACGGTAAACTATGGCTACACCTTC; CDR3 protein: CASSLPGTVNYGYTF
J gene: TRBJ2-7; CDR3 length: 15; clone size: -; D gene: TRBD2; V gene: TRBV11-2; CDR3 DNA: TGTGCCAGCAGCTCGACTAGCGGGGGGGGCCACGAGCAGTACTTC; CDR3 protein: CASSSTSGGGHEQYF
J gene: TRBJ1-2; CDR3 length: 13; clone size: -; D gene: -; V gene: TRBV19; CDR3 DNA: TGTGCCAGTAAAAGACGGTTGCAGGGTGGCTACACCTTC; CDR3 protein: CASKRRLQGGYTF
J gene: TRBJ1-6; CDR3 length: 13; clone size: -; D gene: -; V gene: TRBV19; CDR3 DNA: TGTGCCAGTAGTACTAAGGGGGATACACCCCTCCACTTT; CDR3 protein: CASSTKGDTPLHF
J gene: TRBJ1-1; CDR3 length: 16; clone size: few; D gene: -; V gene: TRBV7-2; CDR3 DNA: TGTGCCAGCAGCAAGACCGGGGAGTATATGAACACTGAAGCTTTCTTT; CDR3 protein: CASSKTGEYMNTEAFF
J gene: TRBJ1-2; CDR3 length: 15; clone size: -; D gene: -; V gene: TRBV30; CDR3 DNA: TGTGCCTGGAGTGTAGATAGGGGACGGATCTATGGCTACACCTTC; CDR3 protein: CAWSVDRGRIYGYTF
J gene: TRBJ2-5; CDR3 length: 13; clone size: -; D gene: -; V gene: TRBV6-6; CDR3 DNA: TGTGCCAGCACCCACAACAGGCAAGAGACCCAGTACTTC; CDR3 protein: CASTHNRQETQYF
J gene: TRBJ2-7; CDR3 length: 16; clone size: -; D gene: TRBD1; V gene: TRBV24-1; CDR3 DNA: TGTGCCACCAGTGAACCTGGGGACAGGATATGCAACGAGCAGTACTTC; CDR3 protein: CATSEPGDRICNEQYF
J gene: TRBJ1-2; CDR3 length: 14; clone size: -; D gene: -; V gene: TRBV19; CDR3 DNA: TGTGCCAGTAGTATTCACGGGTCGAACTATGGCTACACCTTC; CDR3 protein: CASSIHGSNYGYTF
J gene: TRBJ2-7; CDR3 length: 15; clone size: -; D gene: -; V gene: TRBV28; CDR3 DNA: TGTGCCAGCAGTTCCCACCTCAGGGCTGCCTACGAGCAGTACTTC; CDR3 protein: CASSSHLRAAYEQYF
J gene: TRBJ1-2; CDR3 length: 15; clone size: few; D gene: -; V gene: TRBV5-1; CDR3 DNA: TGCGCCAGCAGCTCGGCTGGGACGGCGACCTATGGCTACACCTTC; CDR3 protein: CASSSAGTATYGYTF
J gene: TRBJ2-2; CDR3 length: 13; clone size: few; D gene: -; V gene: TRBV10-3; CDR3 DNA: TGTGCCATCAGTGAAAATCCCACCGGGGAGCTGTTTTTT; CDR3 protein: CAISENPTGELFF
J gene: TRBJ1-2; CDR3 length: 12; clone size: -; D gene: -; V gene: TRBV2; CDR3 DNA: TGTGCCAGCAGTGAAAAGGGATATGGCTACACCTTC; CDR3 protein: CASSEKGYGYTF
J gene: TRBJ2-1; CDR3 length: 15; clone size: -; D gene: TRBD2; V gene: TRBV7-2; CDR3 DNA: TGTGCCAGCAGCCCGACTAGCGGGGGGTACAATGAGCAGTTCTTC; CDR3 protein: CASSPTSGGYNEQFF
J gene: TRBJ2-7; CDR3 length: 14; clone size: -; D gene: TRBD1; V gene: TRBV18; CDR3 DNA: TGTGCCAGCTCAGAGGGGACAGGGAACTACGAGCAGTACTTC; CDR3 protein: CASSEGTGNYEQYF
J gene: TRBJ2-5; CDR3 length: 17; clone size: -; D gene: -; V gene: TRBV9; CDR3 DNA: TGTGCCAGCAGCGTAGTAGGGAGTTTCGGCTCGGAAGAGACCCAGTACTTC; CDR3 protein: CASSVVGSFGSEETQYF
J gene: TRBJ1-4; CDR3 length: 14; clone size: -; D gene: TRBD1; V gene: TRBV9; CDR3 DNA: TGTGCCAGCAGCGTGGGACAGGGTGGGGAAAAACTGTTTTTT; CDR3 protein: CASSVGQGGEKLFF
J gene: TRBJ1-6; CDR3 length: 13; clone size: -; D gene: -; V gene: TRBV30; CDR3 DNA: TGTGCCTGGACCCCTGGGCTTAATTCACCCCTCCACTTT; CDR3 protein: CAWTPGLNSPLHF
J gene: TRBJ1-1; CDR3 length: 13; clone size: -; D gene: -; V gene: TRBV6-6; CDR3 DNA: TGTGCCAGCCACAGGGTGATGAACACTGAAGCTTTCTTT; CDR3 protein: CASHRVMNTEAFF
J gene: TRBJ2-7; CDR3 length: 14; clone size: -; D gene: TRBD2; V gene: TRBV6-2/TRBV6-3; CDR3 DNA: TGTGCCAGCAGTTACGGCGGGAGTATCCACGAGCAGTACTTC; CDR3 protein: CASSYGGSIHEQYF
J gene: TRBJ1-1; CDR3 length: 12; clone size: -; D gene: -; V gene: TRBV28; CDR3 DNA: TGTGCCAGCACTCCCTGGGGCACTGAAGCTTTCTTT; CDR3 protein: CASTPWGTEAFF
J gene: TRBJ2-1; CDR3 length: 15; clone size: -; D gene: TRBD2; V gene: TRBV11-3; CDR3 DNA: TGTGCCAGCAGCTCACTAGCGGGAGGTAATTATGAGCAGTTCTTC; CDR3 protein: CASSSLAGGNYEQFF
J gene: TRBJ2-1; CDR3 length: 15; clone size: -; D gene: -; V gene: TRBV18; CDR3 DNA: TGTGCCAGCTCACCACGGTGGGAGGCCGACAATGAGCAGTTCTTC; CDR3 protein: CASSPRWEADNEQFF
J gene: TRBJ2-2; CDR3 length: 18; clone size: -; D gene: TRBD1; V gene: TRBV7-6; CDR3 DNA: TGTGCCAGCAGCTTAATAGAGGGACAGGGATCGGGCACCGGGGAGCTGTTTTTT; CDR3 protein: CASSLIEGQGSGTGELFF
J gene: TRBJ2-7; CDR3 length: 16; clone size: -; D gene: TRBD2; V gene: TRBV6-2/TRBV6-3; CDR3 DNA: TGTGCCAGCAGCCTCCTCTTAGCGGGAGTAGGACACGAGCAGTACTTC; CDR3 protein: CASSLLLAGVGHEQYF
J gene: TRBJ2-7; CDR3 length: 15; clone size: -; D gene: -; V gene: TRBV6-5; CDR3 DNA: TGTGCCAGCACCCCCGGGGCAGGGAGGTCCTACGAGCAGTACTTC; CDR3 protein: CASTPGAGRSYEQYF
J gene: TRBJ2-5; CDR3 length: 14; clone size: few; D gene: -; V gene: TRBV2; CDR3 DNA: TGTGCCAGCAGGGACAGGACGGGAGGGGAGACCCAGTACTTC; CDR3 protein: CASRDRTGGETQYF
J gene: TRBJ1-1; CDR3 length: 11; clone size: -; D gene: -; V gene: TRBV30; CDR3 DNA: TGTGCCTGGAAACAGGGAGGTTTCGCTTTCTTT; CDR3 protein: CAWKQGGFAFF
J gene: TRBJ2-7; CDR3 length: 11; clone size: -; D gene: -; V gene: TRBV5-8; CDR3 DNA: TGTGCCAGCAGCTTTCGCTACGAGCAGTACTTC; CDR3 protein: CASSFRYEQYF
J gene: TRBJ2-3; CDR3 length: 12; clone size: -; D gene: -; V gene: TRBV5-1; CDR3 DNA: TGCGCCAGCAGCTTGGTGTCAGATACGCAGTATTTT; CDR3 protein: CASSLVSDTQYF
J gene: TRBJ2-5; CDR3 length: 13; clone size: -; D gene: -; V gene: TRBV7-2; CDR3 DNA: TGTGCCAGCAGCGCCGAGCAGGGGGAGACCCAGTACTTC; CDR3 protein: CASSAEQGETQYF
J gene: TRBJ1-2; CDR3 length: 16; clone size: -; D gene: -; V gene: TRBV7-2; CDR3 DNA: TGTGCCAGCAGCCCTACCCGGACGGCAGGAAGATATGGCTACACCTTC; CDR3 protein: CASSPTRTAGRYGYTF
J gene: TRBJ1-2; CDR3 length: 15; clone size: -; D gene: -; V gene: TRBV11-2; CDR3 DNA: TGTGCCAGCAGCTTAGATCCGGGGACTAACTATGGCTACACCTTC; CDR3 protein: CASSLDPGTNYGYTF
J gene: TRBJ2-1; CDR3 length: 14; clone size: -; D gene: TRBD2; V gene: TRBV6-6; CDR3 DNA: TGTGCCAGCAGCCTCAGAAGCGGGGGCGATGAGCAGTTCTTC; CDR3 protein: CASSLRSGGDEQFF
J gene: TRBJ1-6; CDR3 length: 13; clone size: -; D gene: TRBD1; V gene: TRBV2; CDR3 DNA: TGTGCCAGACAGGGGATAGATAATTCACCCCTCCACTTT; CDR3 protein: CARQGIDNSPLHF
J gene: TRBJ2-7; CDR3 length: 13; clone size: -; D gene: TRBD1; V gene: TRBV28; CDR3 DNA: TGTGCCAGCTTGGACAGGGGGCTCTACGAGCAGTACTTC; CDR3 protein: CASLDRGLYEQYF